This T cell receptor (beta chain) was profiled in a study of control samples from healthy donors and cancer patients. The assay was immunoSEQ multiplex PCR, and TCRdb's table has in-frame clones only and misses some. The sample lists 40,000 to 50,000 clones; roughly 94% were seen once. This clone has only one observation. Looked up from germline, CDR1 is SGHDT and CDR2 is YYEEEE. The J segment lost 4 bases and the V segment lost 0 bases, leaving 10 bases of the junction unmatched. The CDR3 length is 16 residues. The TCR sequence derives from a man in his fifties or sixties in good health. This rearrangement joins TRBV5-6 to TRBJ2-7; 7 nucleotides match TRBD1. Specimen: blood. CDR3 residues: CASSLAALGRGYEQYF. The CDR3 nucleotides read TGTGCCAGCAGCTTGGCCGCGCTGGGCAGGGGGTACGAGCAGTACTTC.